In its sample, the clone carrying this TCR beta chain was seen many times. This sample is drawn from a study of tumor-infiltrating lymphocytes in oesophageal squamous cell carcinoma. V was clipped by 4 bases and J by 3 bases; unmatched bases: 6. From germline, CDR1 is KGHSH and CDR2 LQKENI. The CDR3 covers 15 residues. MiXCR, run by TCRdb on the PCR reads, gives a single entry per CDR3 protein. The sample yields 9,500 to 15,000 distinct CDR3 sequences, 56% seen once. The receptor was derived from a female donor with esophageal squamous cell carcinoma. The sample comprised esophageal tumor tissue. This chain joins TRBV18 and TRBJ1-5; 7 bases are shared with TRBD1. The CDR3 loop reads CASSLPGQVNQPQHF. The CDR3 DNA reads TGTGCCAGCTCACTCCCTGGACAGGTCAATCAGCCCCAGCATTTT.